The 32 T cell receptor beta chains listed next were all sequenced from one sample in a study of T-cell memory formation after mild COVID-19. Each CDR3 protein is one row after TCRdb ran MiXCR on the 5' RACE reads. The sample consists of around 340,000 distinct CDR3 sequences, more than 15% of them appearing once. The sample was PBMCs or a T cell subset sorted from them (not recorded which). These receptor sequences come from a young man who had mild COVID-19 (a few samples of this study predate the infection). Cell type and time point are not known.

The chain links TRBV4-1 to TRBJ2-1; 9 bases fit TRBD1. V shed 5 bases and J 3 bases; nucleotides not matched to a gene: 2. Germline CDR1 and CDR2: MGHRA and YSYEKL. The length of the CDR3 is 14 residues. CDR3: CASSMTGGYNEQFF. CDR3 DNA: TGCGCCAGCAGCATGACAGGGGGCTACAATGAGCAGTTCTTC.

The chain has TRBV6-5 and TRBJ2-2; D may match TRBD1 or TRBD2 (5 bases each). The V gene lost 2 bases and the J gene lost 7 bases, with 11 bases spanning the gap. CDR3 length equals 14 residues. Germline assignment: CDR1 MNHEY and CDR2 SVGAGI. CDR3 in DNA: TGTGCCAGCAGTTACCGAGGGACGGGCGGGGAGCTGTTTTTT. Its translation is CASSYRGTGGELFF.

This clonotype was seen a handful of times. The chain has TRBV10-3 and TRBJ1-2; TRBD1 agrees at 9 bases. The junction had 12 bases not matched to a gene; V was cut back by 8 bases and J by 5 bases. CDR3 length: 15 amino acids. Looked up from germline, CDR1 is ENHRY and CDR2 is SYGVKD. The CDR3 sequence is CAIVSTGGGRYGYTF. The CDR3 DNA sequence: TGTGCCATCGTCTCGACAGGGGGAGGACGGTATGGCTACACCTTC.

Many counts were recorded for this clonotype. Here the CDR3 reads CASSPAATDTQYF. The DNA for the CDR3 is TGTGCCAGCAGTCCCGCGGCCACAGATACGCAGTATTTT. The J gene is TRBJ2-3, the V gene TRBV12-3 or TRBV12-4; no firm D call. The CDR3 loop spans 13 amino acids. Trimming removed 5 bases at V and 2 bases at J, with 8 bases between.

This clonotype was seen ten or more times. The V call is TRBV12-3 or TRBV12-4, the J call TRBJ2-7; D is ambiguous. V dropped 6 bases and J dropped 2 bases, with 11 bases sitting between them. The CDR3 has 13 amino acids. CDR3 sequence: CASSPLPAYEQYF. The DNA for the CDR3 is TGTGCCAGCAGCCCTCTCCCGGCCTACGAGCAGTACTTC.

The sample holds a few counts of this clonotype. This sequence joins TRBV6-5 and TRBJ1-1, with D possibly being TRBD1 (5 bases). From germline, CDR1 is MNHEY and CDR2 SVGAGI. The germline V and J ends were trimmed by 1 base and 1 base, with 7 bases remaining between them. CDR3 length: 14 residues. The CDR3 is CASSYFGQNTEAFF. Here the CDR3 DNA reads TGTGCCAGCAGTTACTTCGGACAGAACACTGAAGCTTTCTTT.

J is TRBJ1-1 and V is TRBV29-1; D is possibly TRBD1 (5 bases). Trimming took 5 bases from V and 8 from J, leaving 12 bases between them. The germline V gene has CDR1 SQVTM and CDR2 ANQGSEA. The length of the CDR3 is 11 residues. In DNA form, the CDR3 reads TGCAGCGTTCTGGACATTCGAGAAGCTTTCTTT. Amino acid sequence: CSVLDIREAFF.

This clonotype appeared a few times. This chain joins TRBV21-1 and TRBJ2-3; the table's D call, TRBD2, was not checked against the DNA. TRBV21-1 is a pseudogene segment. This CDR3 is 16 amino acids long. The CDR3 bases are TGTGCCAGCAGCAAAAGTACTCGGGACTTTCCAGATACGCAGTATTTT. Amino acid sequence: CASSKSTRDFPDTQYF.

The chain combines TRBV7-2 with TRBJ2-3; possible D gene TRBD2, 6 bases. Germline values: CDR1 SGHTA, CDR2 FQGNSA. The ends were cut back, 6 bases at V and 14 bases at J, with 18 bases in the middle. The CDR3 has 12 residues. CDR3: CASSLSRDLWYF. CDR3 DNA: TGTGCCAGCAGTCTTTCACGGGACTTATGGTATTTT.

Only a few counts were recorded for this clonotype. The V and J genes are TRBV20-1 and TRBJ2-7, with D possibly called TRBD1 or TRBD2 (5 bases each). V lost 1 base and J lost 7, with 17 bases in between. Germline values: CDR1 DFQATT, CDR2 SNEGSKA (reference sequence). The CDR3 covers 14 residues. The DNA of the CDR3 is TGCAGTGCTAGAGCCAGGTCAGGGTCGGGAGAGCAGTACTTC. This sequence encodes CSARARSGSGEQYF.

The chain has TRBV10-3 and TRBJ1-1; 9 positions agree with TRBD1. With V trimmed by 7 bases and J by 4 bases, 4 bases remained unmatched. Germline assignment: CDR1 ENHRY and CDR2 SYGVKD. CDR3 length equals 13 residues. For the CDR3, the DNA is TGTGCCATCACCACGACAGGGGGCACTGAAGCTTTCTTT. Encoded protein: CAITTTGGTEAFF.

This chain joins TRBV4-2 and TRBJ1-1; D is uncertain. Germline V CDR1 and CDR2: LGHNA, YNFKEQ. The CDR3 runs 12 residues. Trimming left V 6 bases short and J 11 bases short, with 16 bases between. The CDR3 loop is CASSGPSQKAFF. CDR3 in DNA: TGTGCCAGCAGTGGTCCCAGCCAGAAGGCTTTCTTT.

V usage is TRBV5-1 and J usage is TRBJ2-2; possibly TRBD2 for D (6 bases). Deletions cut 0 bases from V and 0 bases from J, with 9 bases between. The CDR3 contains 16 residues. Germline-derived CDR1 and CDR2 are SGHRS and YFSETQ. Here the CDR3 reads CASSLVPGANTGELFF. The DNA for the CDR3 is TGCGCCAGCAGCTTGGTACCGGGGGCGAACACCGGGGAGCTGTTTTTT.

This clonotype appeared once. This chain connects TRBV3-1 to TRBJ2-3, with D perhaps matching TRBD1 (6 bases). Trimming cost V 6 bases and J 2 bases, with 12 bases left between them. Germline values: CDR1 LGHDT, CDR2 YNNKEL (reference sequence). The CDR3 covers 14 residues. The CDR3 nucleotides read TGTGCCAGCAGATTCAAGGGGGTCACAGATACGCAGTATTTT. It is translated as CASRFKGVTDTQYF.

Many counts were recorded for this clonotype. J is TRBJ1-6 and V is TRBV5-1, with 7 bases aligning to TRBD1. Unmatched junction bases numbered 5, after V lost 7 bases and J lost 7 bases. Germline V gives CDR1 SGHRS, CDR2 YFSETQ. The CDR3 is 13 amino acids. The CDR3 DNA sequence: TGCGCCAGCCGGGACAGTGTCAATTCACCCCTCCACTTT. It codes for CASRDSVNSPLHF.

This clonotype appeared many times. V and J are TRBV4-3 and TRBJ2-5; TRBD1 agrees at 11 bases. J lost 10 bases, V lost 4 bases, and 17 bases had no gene match. Per germline, CDR1 LGHNA and CDR2 YSLEER. The CDR3 is 17 residues long. As DNA, the CDR3 is TGCGCCAGCAGCCTTGGGACAGGGGGTGGTCCAAGAGATGGCCAGTACTTC. Its translation: CASSLGTGGGPRDGQYF.

The V gene is TRBV6-1, the J gene TRBJ2-5; 7 bases line up with TRBD2. V gave up 2 bases and J gave up 3 bases; unmatched junction bases: 9. Germline V gene sequence: CDR1 MNHNS, CDR2 SASEGT. This CDR3 comprises 16 residues. The DNA of the CDR3 is TGTGCCAGCAGTGAACTAACTAGCGCGACAAAAGAGACCCAGTACTTC. Residues: CASSELTSATKETQYF.

This clonotype has only a few counts. The chain has TRBV6-5 and TRBJ2-1; 10 nucleotides line up with TRBD1. The germline V gene has CDR1 MNHEY and CDR2 SVGAGI. Trimming removed 2 bases from V and 6 bases from J; junction bases left unmatched: 4. This CDR3 contains 15 residues. The CDR3 bases are TGTGCCAGCAGTTACAAGGACAGGGGGGCCAATGAGCAGTTCTTC. The encoded protein is CASSYKDRGANEQFF.

This clonotype was observed a few times. The chain joins TRBV7-3 to TRBJ1-2; D gene ambiguous. Germline loops: CDR1 SGHTA, CDR2 FQGTGA. The CDR3 has 14 amino acids. The ends were cut back, 3 bases at V and 0 bases at J, with 8 bases in the middle. The CDR3 coding sequence is TGTGCCAGCAGCTTTTGGGGAGCTAACTATGGCTACACCTTC. The encoded protein is CASSFWGANYGYTF.

The sample holds a few counts of this clonotype. The V call is TRBV28, the J call TRBJ1-5; D is ambiguous. This CDR3 comprises 13 residues. Germline CDR1 reads MDHEN; CDR2 reads SYDVKM. Trimming removed 6 bases from V and 6 bases from J, with 12 bases in between. The CDR3: CASRPTFPQPQHF. The CDR3 nucleotides read TGTGCCAGCAGACCGACATTCCCTCAGCCCCAGCATTTT.

Ten or more counts support this clonotype. The chain is built from TRBV12-3 or TRBV12-4 and TRBJ2-3; 7 bases line up with TRBD2. The J segment lost 6 bases and the V segment lost 5 bases, leaving 8 bases of the junction unmatched. The CDR3 extends over 14 amino acids. Here the CDR3 DNA reads TGTGCCAGCAGTCCCTTCGGGGGGACGGATACGCAGTATTTT. It translates to CASSPFGGTDTQYF.

This clonotype was seen a few times. The chain is built from TRBV7-2 and TRBJ2-3; 9 bases match TRBD2. J was trimmed by 4 bases and V by 6 bases; bases with no gene match: 8. CDR1 is SGHTA, CDR2 FQGNSA, per germline. There are 15 residues in the CDR3. The CDR3 spells CASRPPGTSPDTQYF. For the CDR3, the DNA is TGTGCCAGCAGACCCCCCGGGACTAGCCCAGATACGCAGTATTTT.

CDR3 nucleotides: TGTGCCAGCATCCGAGGTGGGATGACTGAAGCTTTCTTT. Protein product: CASIRGGMTEAFF. This chain links TRBV7-9 with TRBJ1-1; no firm D call. In germline, CDR1 is SEHNR, CDR2 FQNEAQ (reference sequence). CDR3 length equals 13 residues. V shed 7 bases and J shed 5 bases, with 14 bases lying between them.

This clonotype was observed a handful of times. V is TRBV7-2 and J is TRBJ2-3, with a weak D call TRBD2 (5 bases). The CDR3 consists of 13 residues. V was cut by 2 bases and J by 4 bases, with 7 bases left in between. The germline V gene has CDR1 SGHTA and CDR2 FQGNSA. DNA for the CDR3: TGTGCCAGCAGCTTACTCGGGGCAGATACGCAGTATTTT. It translates to CASSLLGADTQYF.

V gene TRBV9 combines with J gene TRBJ1-4, with D unresolved. Germline V lookup: CDR1 SGDLS, CDR2 YYNGEE. Trimming left V 0 bases short and J 3 bases short, with 9 bases between. This CDR3 region has 15 residues. CDR3: CASSVGRVANEKLFF. In nucleotides, the CDR3 is TGTGCCAGCAGCGTAGGCCGGGTTGCTAATGAAAAACTGTTTTTT.

This chain links TRBV7-2 with TRBJ1-5; unclear D gene. CDR3 size: 17 residues. Germline assignment: CDR1 SGHTA and CDR2 FQGNSA. Trimming took 2 bases from V and 0 from J, leaving 14 bases between them. CDR3 residues: CASSLMSAPYSNQPQHF. The CDR3 DNA follows: TGTGCCAGCAGCTTAATGTCGGCCCCCTATAGCAATCAGCCCCAGCATTTT.

On this clonotype: A much more abundant neighbour one base away suggests this may be a read error. The chain uses TRBV9 and TRBJ2-1; tentatively, D is TRBD2 (6 bases). The CDR3 spans 15 residues. Germline V CDR1 and CDR2: SGDLS, YYNGEE. The CDR3 here is CASSVGGDPYSEQFF. The CDR3 DNA reads TGTGCCAGCAGCGTAGGCGGGGACCCCTACAGTGAGCAGTTCTTC.

This clonotype was detected only a few times. The rearrangement joins TRBV7-6 to TRBJ1-1; a possible D gene is TRBD1 (6 bases). Germline CDR1 and CDR2: SGHVS and FNYEAQ. V lost 5 bases and J lost 1, with 8 bases in between. CDR3 size: 13 residues. This chain's CDR3 is CASSTDRNTEAFF. CDR3 in DNA: TGTGCCAGCAGCACGGACAGGAACACTGAAGCTTTCTTT.

This clonotype was seen only a few times. This chain connects TRBV13 to TRBJ2-7, with unresolved D. V dropped 2 bases and J dropped 0 bases, with 11 bases sitting between them. This CDR3 is built from 15 residues. Per germline, CDR1 PRHDT and CDR2 FYEKMQ (reference sequence). This CDR3 is CASSLLSQSSYEQYV. The CDR3 bases are TGTGCCAGCAGCTTATTGTCTCAAAGCTCCTACGAGCAGTACGTC.

V is TRBV12-3 or TRBV12-4 and J is TRBJ2-7; no firm D call. Trimming stripped 3 bases from V and 2 bases from J, with 8 bases between. This CDR3 region has 13 residues. The CDR3 sequence: CASSLTPTYEQYF. The CDR3 nucleotides read TGTGCCAGCAGTTTGACACCCACCTACGAGCAGTACTTC.

This clonotype was picked up a small number of times. This sequence joins TRBV12-3 or TRBV12-4 and TRBJ2-3; D gene uncertain. The length of the CDR3 is 14 residues. V was trimmed by 3 bases and J by 5 bases, leaving 12 bases between them. Here the CDR3 reads CASSLVHPRDTQYF. CDR3 DNA: TGTGCCAGCAGTTTGGTACACCCCCGAGATACGCAGTATTTT.

The table lists this clonotype with a few counts. This chain uses TRBV6-1 with TRBJ2-1; D ambiguous. The CDR3 loop spans 14 amino acids. Germline V gene data show CDR1 as MNHNS and CDR2 as SASEGT. The germline V and J ends were trimmed by 2 bases and 4 bases, with 9 bases remaining between them. CDR3 sequence: CASSESRTYNEQFF. The CDR3 DNA sequence: TGTGCCAGCAGTGAAAGTAGGACGTACAATGAGCAGTTCTTC.